These 17 T cell receptor beta chains were all obtained from the same sample, sequenced in a study of T cell responses to AZD1222 COVID-19 vaccine. The protocol was immunoSEQ multiplex PCR, while the TCRdb copy is restricted to in-frame clones and leaves out a portion. This table holds 150,000 to 200,000 clones, about 91% found once. The material was peripheral blood, obtained on day 0 of AZD1222 vaccination. The source is an adult in good health.

V is TRBV14 and J is TRBJ2-1; TRBD1 matches 10 bases. This CDR3 region has 17 residues. Looked up from germline, CDR1 is SGHDN and CDR2 is FVKESK. J lost 7 bases, V lost 0 bases, and 9 bases had no gene match. Written as DNA, the CDR3 is TGTGCCAGCAGCCAAGAAAGGACTCGGACAGGGGGAAATGAGCAGTTCTTC. It specifies CASSQERTRTGGNEQFF.

The chain links TRBV7-9 to TRBJ1-4; TRBD1 matches at 7 bases. V shed 4 bases and J 7 bases; nucleotides not matched to a gene: 9. The CDR3 length is 15 residues. In germline, CDR1 is SEHNR, CDR2 FQNEAQ (reference sequence). The CDR3 bases are TGTGCCAGCAGCTCCCCCGGGACAGCTAGTGAAAAACTGTTTTTT. This gives the protein CASSSPGTASEKLFF. The entire variable domain, with the rest obtained from reference TRBV7-9 and TRBJ1-4, is as follows: DTGVSQNPRHKITKRGQNVTFRCDPISEHNRLYWYRQTLGQGPEFLTYFQNEAQLEKSRLLSDRFSAERPKGSFSTLEIQRTEQGDSAMYLCASSSPGTASEKLFFGSGTQLSVL.

V and J are TRBV9 and TRBJ2-1; weak D call: TRBD1 (5 bases). The CDR3 loop spans 14 amino acids. Germline V gene sequence: CDR1 SGDLS, CDR2 YYNGEE. The V end was cut by 2 bases, the J end by 3 bases, with 9 bases between. The CDR3 reads CASSVDSLYNEQFF. DNA for the CDR3: TGTGCCAGCAGCGTTGACAGCCTCTACAATGAGCAGTTCTTC.

This chain uses TRBV18 with TRBJ2-4, with D maybe TRBD1 (6 bases). V gave up 2 bases and J gave up 7 bases, with 9 bases separating them. Germline V lookup: CDR1 KGHSH, CDR2 LQKENI. The CDR3 loop spans 13 amino acids. CDR3 in amino acids: CASSPSDSNIQYF. CDR3 DNA sequence: TGTGCCAGCTCACCATCGGACAGCAACATTCAGTACTTC.

J is TRBJ2-1 and V is TRBV4-1; 9 nucleotides match TRBD2. The CDR3 consists of 18 residues. Germline CDR1 reads MGHRA; CDR2 reads YSYEKL. V lost 4 bases and J lost 9; bases outside the gene matches: 19. The CDR3, as DNA: TGCGCCAGCAGCCTTTCCGGGGGACGTAGCGGGAGCAGCGGTGAGCAGTTCTTC. This translates into CASSLSGGRSGSSGEQFF.

The chain uses TRBV27 and TRBJ1-6, with D possibly being TRBD1 (6 bases). The CDR3 is 15 amino acids. Germline V gene sequence: CDR1 MNHEY, CDR2 SMNVEV (reference sequence). V was clipped by 7 bases and J by 9 bases, with 19 bases between them. CDR3 residues: CASKGDTQRGSPLHF. The CDR3 DNA reads as TGTGCCAGCAAGGGGGACACCCAACGGGGTTCACCCCTCCACTTT.

The chain is built from TRBV6-1 and TRBJ1-5; 9 nucleotides agree with TRBD1. CDR1 MNHNS and CDR2 SASEGT come from the germline V gene. With 4 bases clipped from V and 1 base from J, the junction kept 17 bases outside the gene matches. The CDR3 is 20 residues long. CDR3 nucleotides: TGTGCCAGCAGTGGGGTATCCGGGACAGGGCCCCTCGGGAGCAATCAGCCCCAGCATTTT. Translated: CASSGVSGTGPLGSNQPQHF.

The genes are TRBV9 and TRBJ2-3; TRBD1 or TRBD2 may be the D gene (5 bases each). Trimming cost V 3 bases and J 0 bases, with 11 bases left between them. Germline V gene lookup returns CDR1 SGDLS and CDR2 YYNGEE. The CDR3 sequence is 15 residues long. CDR3 sequence (DNA): TGTGCCAGCAGCGCCCGGGACGCAAGCACAGATACGCAGTATTTT. This codes for CASSARDASTDTQYF.

The CDR3 nucleotides are TGTGCCAGCAGTTACTCGTGGAACACTGAAGCTTTCTTT. It translates to CASSYSWNTEAFF. The V gene is TRBV6-5, the J gene TRBJ1-1; D is ambiguous. This CDR3 has 13 amino acids. Germline V CDR1 and CDR2: MNHEY, SVGAGI. Between the trimmed V and J ends, which lost 0 bases and 1 base, there was a span of 3 bases.

The V and J genes are TRBV30 and TRBJ1-2; 9 bases are shared with TRBD1. After removal of 2 bases from V and 3 bases from J, the junction contained 4 bases not matched to a gene. Germline CDR1 GTSNPN, CDR2 SVGIG (reference sequence). The CDR3 is made up of 14 amino acids. The CDR3 region has the DNA TGTGCCTGGAGTAAGGGACAGGGATACTATGGCTACACCTTC. Translated: CAWSKGQGYYGYTF.

This chain uses TRBV11-3 with TRBJ2-5; 8 nucleotides agree with TRBD1. V trimming: 1 base; J trimming: 5 bases; junction bases outside the gene matches: 9. The CDR3 totals 16 residues. Germline assignment: CDR1 SGHNT and CDR2 YENEEA. CDR3 sequence: CASSLVRQGLWETQYF. CDR3 in DNA: TGTGCCAGCAGCTTAGTAAGACAGGGGCTATGGGAGACCCAGTACTTC.

V is TRBV30 and J is TRBJ2-3, with D possibly TRBD1 on 6 matching bases. CDR1 and CDR2 (germline): GTSNPN, SVGIG (reference sequence). Trimming removed 5 bases from V and 3 bases from J, with 12 bases in between. The CDR3 is 13 amino acids. CDR3 residues: CAWHQGYTDTQYF. In nucleotides, the CDR3 is TGTGCCTGGCATCAGGGGTATACAGATACGCAGTATTTT.

The chain uses TRBV6-5 and TRBJ1-6; no definite D call. Germline V gene data show CDR1 as MNHEY and CDR2 as SVGAGI. The CDR3 has 12 amino acids. The V and J ends lost 2 bases and 9 bases respectively, with 5 bases between them. The CDR3 sequence is CASSYKGSPLHF. DNA for the CDR3: TGTGCCAGCAGTTACAAAGGTTCACCCCTCCACTTT.

J is TRBJ2-7 and V is TRBV5-4; D gene uncertain. In germline, CDR1 is SGHNT, CDR2 YYREEE (reference sequence). This CDR3 spans 16 amino acids. Trimming removed 4 bases at V and 7 bases at J, with 24 bases between. CDR3 region: CASSIHAKGNSGEQYF. The CDR3 DNA sequence: TGTGCCAGCAGCATCCACGCTAAAGGGAACTCGGGTGAGCAGTACTTC. Supplemented by reference TRBV5-4 and TRBJ2-7, the full variable domain reads ETGVTQSPTHLIKTRGQQVTLRCSSQSGHNTVSWYQQALGQGPQFIFQYYREEENGRGNFPPRFSGLQFPNYSSELNVNALELDDSALYLCASSIHAKGNSGEQYFGPGTRLTVT.

V gene TRBV4-1 combines with J gene TRBJ2-5, with D maybe TRBD2 (6 bases). Germline V CDR1 and CDR2: MGHRA, YSYEKL. Trimming removed 1 base from V and 3 bases from J, with 12 bases in between. CDR3 length equals 15 residues. This CDR3 is CASSQVNSGKETQYF. In DNA, the CDR3 is TGCGCCAGCAGCCAAGTGAATAGCGGAAAAGAGACCCAGTACTTC.

This clone occurred a few times. This chain connects TRBV5-5 to TRBJ2-1, with 9 nucleotides matching TRBD2. J gave up 5 bases and V 3 bases, and 3 bases lay outside the gene matches. CDR1 is SGHKS, CDR2 YYEKEE, per germline (reference sequence). The CDR3 has 14 residues. CDR3 sequence (DNA): TGTGCCAGCAGCTCGGGGACTAGCCACAATGAGCAGTTCTTC. Its translation: CASSSGTSHNEQFF.

The CDR3 loop reads CASSQGMGVATEAFF. The CDR3 coding sequence is TGCGCCAGCAGCCAAGGGATGGGGGTGGCCACTGAAGCTTTCTTT. The V and J genes are TRBV4-1 and TRBJ1-1, with D maybe TRBD1 (5 bases). CDR3 length equals 15 residues. Deletions cut 1 base from V and 4 bases from J, with 13 bases between. Per germline, CDR1 MGHRA and CDR2 YSYEKL.